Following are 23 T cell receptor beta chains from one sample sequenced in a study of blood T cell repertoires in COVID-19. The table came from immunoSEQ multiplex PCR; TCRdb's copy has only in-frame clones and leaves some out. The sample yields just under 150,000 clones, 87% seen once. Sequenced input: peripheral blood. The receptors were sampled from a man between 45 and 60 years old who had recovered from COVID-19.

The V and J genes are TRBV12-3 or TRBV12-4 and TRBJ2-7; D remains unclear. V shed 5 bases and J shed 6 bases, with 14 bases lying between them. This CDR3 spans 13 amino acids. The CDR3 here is CASSPFGSGEQYF. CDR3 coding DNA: TGTGCCAGCAGTCCCTTCGGCTCGGGCGAGCAGTACTTC.

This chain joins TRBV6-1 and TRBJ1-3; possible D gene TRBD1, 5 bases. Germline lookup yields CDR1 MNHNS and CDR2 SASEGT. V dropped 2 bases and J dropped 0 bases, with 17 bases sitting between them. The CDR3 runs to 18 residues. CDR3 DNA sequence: TGTGCCAGCAGTGAAAAAGGGGCAGGGCTCATCTCTGGAAACACCATATATTTT. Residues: CASSEKGAGLISGNTIYF.

The CDR3 protein is CASSYTGTDEQYF. In nucleotides, the CDR3 is TGTGCCAGCAGTTATACAGGGACGGACGAGCAGTACTTC. This chain uses TRBV27 with TRBJ2-7; D perhaps matches TRBD1 (6 bases). This CDR3 is 13 amino acids long. The germline gives CDR1 MNHEY, CDR2 SMNVEV (reference sequence). The germline V and J ends were trimmed by 4 bases and 5 bases, with 12 bases remaining between them.

The CDR3 region is CASSPSVTGSGNTIYF. CDR3 in DNA: TGTGCCAGTAGCCCTAGTGTGACTGGCTCTGGAAACACCATATATTTT. The genes are TRBV19 and TRBJ1-3; D is unclear. The V end was cut by 6 bases, the J end by 0 bases, with 15 bases between. The CDR3 is 16 residues long. Germline V gene lookup returns CDR1 LNHDA and CDR2 SQIVND (reference sequence).

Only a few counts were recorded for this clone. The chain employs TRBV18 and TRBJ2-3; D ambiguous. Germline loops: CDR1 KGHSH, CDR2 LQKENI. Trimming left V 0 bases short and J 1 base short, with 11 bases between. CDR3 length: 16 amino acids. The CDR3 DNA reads TGTGCCAGCTCACCACCGTTCAAGTCAGGCACAGATACGCAGTATTTT. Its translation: CASSPPFKSGTDTQYF.

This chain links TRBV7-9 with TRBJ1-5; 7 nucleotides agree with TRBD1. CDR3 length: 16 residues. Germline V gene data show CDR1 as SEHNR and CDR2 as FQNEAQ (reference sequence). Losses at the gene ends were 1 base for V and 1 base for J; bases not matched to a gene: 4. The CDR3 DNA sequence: TGTGCCAGCAGCTTAGTGACAGGGAAGAGCAATCAGCCCCAGCATTTT. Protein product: CASSLVTGKSNQPQHF.

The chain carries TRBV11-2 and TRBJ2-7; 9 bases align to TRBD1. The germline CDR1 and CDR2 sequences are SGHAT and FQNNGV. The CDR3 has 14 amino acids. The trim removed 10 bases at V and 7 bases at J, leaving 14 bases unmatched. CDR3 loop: CATEIKTGGYEQYF. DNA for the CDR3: TGTGCCACCGAAATAAAGACAGGGGGTTATGAGCAGTACTTC.

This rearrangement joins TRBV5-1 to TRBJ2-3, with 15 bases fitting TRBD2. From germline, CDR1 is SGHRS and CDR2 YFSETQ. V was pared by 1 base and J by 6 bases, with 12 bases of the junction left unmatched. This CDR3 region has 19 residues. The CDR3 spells CASSLSPGLAGGQLDTQYF. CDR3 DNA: TGCGCCAGCAGCTTGTCACCTGGACTAGCGGGGGGGCAGTTGGATACGCAGTATTTT.

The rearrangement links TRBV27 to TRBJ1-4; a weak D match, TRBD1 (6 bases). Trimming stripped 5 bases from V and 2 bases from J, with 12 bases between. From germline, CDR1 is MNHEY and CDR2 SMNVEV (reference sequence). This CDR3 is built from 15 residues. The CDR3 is CASSNLGHTNEKLFF. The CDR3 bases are TGTGCCAGCAGTAACCTGGGACACACTAATGAAAAACTGTTTTTT.

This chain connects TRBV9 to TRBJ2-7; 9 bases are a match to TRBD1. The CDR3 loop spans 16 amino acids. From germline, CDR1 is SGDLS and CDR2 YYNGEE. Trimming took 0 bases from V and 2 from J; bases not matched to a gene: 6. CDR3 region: CASSVAGTGTPYEQYF. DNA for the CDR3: TGTGCCAGCAGCGTAGCCGGGACAGGGACCCCCTACGAGCAGTACTTC.

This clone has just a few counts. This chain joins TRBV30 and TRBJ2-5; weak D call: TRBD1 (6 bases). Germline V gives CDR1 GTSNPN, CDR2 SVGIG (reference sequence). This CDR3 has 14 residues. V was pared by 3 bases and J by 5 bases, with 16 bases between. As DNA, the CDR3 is TGTGCCTGGAGGGGGGCCCCTATGTGGGAGACCCAGTACTTC. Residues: CAWRGAPMWETQYF.

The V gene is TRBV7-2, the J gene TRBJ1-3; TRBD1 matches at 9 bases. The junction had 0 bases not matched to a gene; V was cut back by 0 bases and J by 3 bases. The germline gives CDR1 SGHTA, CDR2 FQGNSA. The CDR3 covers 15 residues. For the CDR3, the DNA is TGTGCCAGCAGCTTAGCGGGACAGGGTGGAAACACCATATATTTT. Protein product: CASSLAGQGGNTIYF.

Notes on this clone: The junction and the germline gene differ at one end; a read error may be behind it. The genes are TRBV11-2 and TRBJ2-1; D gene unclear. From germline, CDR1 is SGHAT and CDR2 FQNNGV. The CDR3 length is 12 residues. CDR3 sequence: CASSLSSNEQFF. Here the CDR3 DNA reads TGTGCCAGCAGCCTATCCTCCAATGAGCAGTTCTTC.

DNA of the CDR3: TGCGCCAGCAGTACAGGGCCCGAGGAAAAACTGTTTTTT. This gives the protein CASSTGPEEKLFF. V and J are TRBV5-1 and TRBJ1-4, with D perhaps matching TRBD1 (6 bases). CDR3 size: 13 residues. Trimming cost V 5 bases and J 8 bases, with 13 bases left between them. CDR1 and CDR2 (germline): SGHRS, YFSETQ.

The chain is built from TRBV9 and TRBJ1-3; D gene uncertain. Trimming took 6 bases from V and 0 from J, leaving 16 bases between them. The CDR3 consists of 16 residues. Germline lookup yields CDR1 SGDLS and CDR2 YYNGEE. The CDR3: CASTLRALISGNTIYF. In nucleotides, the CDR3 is TGTGCCAGCACCTTGAGAGCCCTGATCTCTGGAAACACCATATATTTT.

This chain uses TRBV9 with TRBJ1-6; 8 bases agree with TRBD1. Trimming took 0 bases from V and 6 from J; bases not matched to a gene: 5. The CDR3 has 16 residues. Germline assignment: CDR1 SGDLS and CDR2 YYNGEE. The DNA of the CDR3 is TGTGCCAGCAGCGTAGCTCAGGGGGCGGGTAATTCACCCCTCCACTTT. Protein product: CASSVAQGAGNSPLHF. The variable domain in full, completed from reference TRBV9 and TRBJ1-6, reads DSGVTQTPKHLITATGQRVTLRCSPRSGDLSVYWYQQSLDQGLQFLIQYYNGEERAKGNILERFSAQQFPDLHSELNLSSLELGDSALYFCASSVAQGAGNSPLHFGNGTRLTVT.

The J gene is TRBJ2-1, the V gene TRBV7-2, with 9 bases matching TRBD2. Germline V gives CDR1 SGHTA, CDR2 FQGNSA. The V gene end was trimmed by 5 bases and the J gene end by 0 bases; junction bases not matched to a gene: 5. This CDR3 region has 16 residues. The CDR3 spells CASSIRRGGSYNEQFF. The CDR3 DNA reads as TGTGCCAGCAGCATTAGGCGGGGGGGCTCCTACAATGAGCAGTTCTTC.

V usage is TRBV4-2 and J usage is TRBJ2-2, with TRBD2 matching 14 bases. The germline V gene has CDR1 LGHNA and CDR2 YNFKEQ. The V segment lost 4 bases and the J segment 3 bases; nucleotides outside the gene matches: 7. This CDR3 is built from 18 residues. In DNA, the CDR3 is TGTGCCAGCAGCCCGAGGACTAGCGGGGGGCGGGACACCGGGGAGCTGTTTTTT. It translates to CASSPRTSGGRDTGELFF.

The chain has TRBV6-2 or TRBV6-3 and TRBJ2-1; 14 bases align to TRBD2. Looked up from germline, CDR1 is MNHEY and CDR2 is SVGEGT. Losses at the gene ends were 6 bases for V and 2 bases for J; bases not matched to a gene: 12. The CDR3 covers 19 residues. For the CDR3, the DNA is TGTGCCAGCAGCCCTCCCCCCGGGACTAGCGGGGGAACCTACAATGAGCAGTTCTTC. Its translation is CASSPPPGTSGGTYNEQFF.

The CDR3 DNA reads TGTGCCAGCAGAACCACTAGCGGACCAGATACGCAGTATTTT. Encoded protein: CASRTTSGPDTQYF. The chain joins TRBV5-4 to TRBJ2-3; 8 bases agree with TRBD2. The germline V gene encodes CDR1 SGHNT and CDR2 YYREEE (reference sequence). The CDR3 consists of 14 residues. V was pared by 5 bases and J by 4 bases, with 6 bases of the junction left unmatched.

In nucleotides, the CDR3 is TGTGCCAGCACGACAGGGGCCCAAGAGACCCAGTACTTC. Protein: CASTTGAQETQYF. The chain couples TRBV6-5 to TRBJ2-5; 8 nucleotides agree with TRBD1. Trimming removed 7 bases from V and 1 base from J; junction bases left unmatched: 2. The V gene's germline CDR1 is MNHEY and CDR2 SVGAGI. The CDR3 spans 13 residues.

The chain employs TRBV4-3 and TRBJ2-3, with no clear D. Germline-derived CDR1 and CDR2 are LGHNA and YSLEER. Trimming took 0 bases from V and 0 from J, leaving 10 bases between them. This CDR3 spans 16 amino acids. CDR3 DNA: TGCGCCAGCAGCCAAGATCACGGTTCGAGCACAGATACGCAGTATTTT. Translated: CASSQDHGSSTDTQYF.

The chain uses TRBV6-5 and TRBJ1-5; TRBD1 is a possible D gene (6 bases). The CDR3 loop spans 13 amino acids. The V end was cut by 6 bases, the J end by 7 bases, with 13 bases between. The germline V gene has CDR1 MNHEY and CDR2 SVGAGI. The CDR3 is CASRQGEEQPQHF. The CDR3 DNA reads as TGTGCCAGCAGACAGGGAGAAGAGCAGCCCCAGCATTTT.